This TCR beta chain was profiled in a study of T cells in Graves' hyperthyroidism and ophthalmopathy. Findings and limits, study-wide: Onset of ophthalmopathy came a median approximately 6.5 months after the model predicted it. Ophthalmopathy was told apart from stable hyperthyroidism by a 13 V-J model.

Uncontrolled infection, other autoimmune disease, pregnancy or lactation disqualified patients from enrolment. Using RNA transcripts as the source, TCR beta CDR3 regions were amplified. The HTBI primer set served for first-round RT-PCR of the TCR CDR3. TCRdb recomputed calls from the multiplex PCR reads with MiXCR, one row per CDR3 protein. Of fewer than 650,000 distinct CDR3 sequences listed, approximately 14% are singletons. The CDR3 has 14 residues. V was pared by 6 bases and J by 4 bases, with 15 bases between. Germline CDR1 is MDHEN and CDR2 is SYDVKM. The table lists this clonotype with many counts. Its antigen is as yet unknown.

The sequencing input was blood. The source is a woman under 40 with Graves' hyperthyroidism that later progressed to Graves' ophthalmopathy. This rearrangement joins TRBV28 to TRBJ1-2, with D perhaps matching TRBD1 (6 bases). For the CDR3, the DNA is TGTGCCAGCAGGCTCCTACAGGGCCCCTATGGCTACACCTTC. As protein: CASRLLQGPYGYTF.